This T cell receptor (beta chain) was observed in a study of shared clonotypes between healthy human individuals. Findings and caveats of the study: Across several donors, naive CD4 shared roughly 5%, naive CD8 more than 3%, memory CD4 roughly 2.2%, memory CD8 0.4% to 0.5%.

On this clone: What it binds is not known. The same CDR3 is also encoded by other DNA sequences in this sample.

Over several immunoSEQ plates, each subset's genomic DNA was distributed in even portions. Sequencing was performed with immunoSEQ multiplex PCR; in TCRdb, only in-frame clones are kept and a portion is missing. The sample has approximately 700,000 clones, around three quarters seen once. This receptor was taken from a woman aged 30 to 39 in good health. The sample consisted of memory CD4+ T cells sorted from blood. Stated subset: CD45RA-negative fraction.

DNA of the CDR3: TGTGCCAGTAGTTCCAGGGCCGGGGAGCTGTTTTTT. As protein: CASSSRAGELFF. V gene TRBV19 combines with J gene TRBJ2-2; a possible D gene is TRBD1 (5 bases). Germline V gene lookup returns CDR1 LNHDA and CDR2 SQIVND (reference sequence). V dropped 5 bases and J dropped 6 bases, with 7 bases sitting between them. The CDR3 covers 12 residues.